The source of this T cell receptor beta chain is a study of CD8 T cells in ankylosing spondylitis. The study's findings and limits: It appeared that ankylosing spondylitis blood was characterized by a TCR beta motif of eight highly homologous variants.

The CDR3 runs 13 residues. V gave up 6 bases and J gave up 12 bases; unmatched junction bases: 11. This clonotype was picked up many times. Its antigen is not known. Scientists made TCR beta libraries using quantitative 5'-RACE with molecular barcodes. Via MiXCR, TCRdb re-called the 5' RACE reads, giving one row per CDR3 protein. The profile shows about 240,000 distinct CDR3 sequences, about 24% of them singletons. The sequencing sample was made of blood, either unsorted or a sorted T cell fraction (not recorded which). The clonotype originates from a male donor with ankylosing spondylitis or in good health (not recorded which). This chain connects TRBV12-3 or TRBV12-4 to TRBJ2-1, with 7 bases lining up with TRBD1. The DNA of the CDR3 is TGTGCCAGCAGGGACGAGGGCAGGGGGTCGCAGTTCTTC. It specifies CASRDEGRGSQFF.